The 2 T cell receptor beta chains presented below share a single source sample, sequenced in a study of blood T cell repertoires in COVID-19. TCRdb's copy holds only in-frame clones and misses some; the assay was immunoSEQ multiplex PCR. The sample has some 410,000 clones, 88% seen once. Material for sequencing was PBMCs or T cells enriched from blood (not recorded which). Receptors originate from a woman under 40 with acute COVID-19.

V usage is TRBV11-2 and J usage is TRBJ2-2; D is possibly TRBD1 (5 bases). Trimming took off 2 bases at V and 6 bases at J, with 13 bases between the two ends. Germline lookup yields CDR1 SGHAT and CDR2 FQNNGV. CDR3 length: 15 amino acids. CDR3 region: CASSLIRQLPGELFF. CDR3 sequence (DNA): TGTGCCAGCAGCTTAATTCGACAGTTGCCCGGGGAGCTGTTTTTT.

Here the CDR3 DNA reads TGTGCCAGCAGTTACTCCGGACGGGGTGCTGAAGCTTTCTTT. Its protein product is CASSYSGRGAEAFF. The chain couples TRBV6-5 to TRBJ1-1; D remains unclear. The CDR3 is made up of 14 amino acids. The V gene lost 0 bases and the J gene lost 6 bases, with 11 bases spanning the gap. Germline CDR1 is MNHEY and CDR2 is SVGAGI.